The 15 T cell receptor beta chains listed next were all sequenced from one sample in a study of T cell responses to AZD1222 COVID-19 vaccine. Clones were sequenced by immunoSEQ multiplex PCR, and TCRdb holds only the in-frame ones, with some missing. The repertoire holds about 100,000 clones, with more than 70% as singletons. Specimen: peripheral blood, collected on day 0 of MenACWY control vaccination. The receptors were gathered from an adult in good health.

The rearrangement joins TRBV18 to TRBJ1-5; 7 nucleotides match TRBD1. CDR1 KGHSH and CDR2 LQKENI come from the germline V gene. The V segment lost 3 bases and the J segment 5 bases; nucleotides outside the gene matches: 1. The length of the CDR3 is 13 residues. The CDR3 here is CASSPGTDQPQHF. The CDR3 nucleotides are TGTGCCAGCTCACCCGGGACAGATCAGCCCCAGCATTTT.

This chain joins TRBV23-1 and TRBJ2-3, with 7 positions matching TRBD2. TRBV23-1 falls under the ORF class, with uncertain function. The junction had 8 bases not matched to a gene; V was cut back by 0 bases and J by 2 bases. The CDR3 has 17 residues. The CDR3 reads CASSQSSSGNITDTQYF. The CDR3 coding sequence is TGCGCCAGCAGTCAATCGTCCAGCGGGAACATCACAGATACGCAGTATTTT.

The CDR3 DNA reads as TGTGCCACCAGCAGAGATTTGGGTAATGAGCAGTTCTTC. Protein sequence: CATSRDLGNEQFF. The chain employs TRBV15 and TRBJ2-1; no reliable D call. CDR3 size: 13 residues. V shed 0 bases and J shed 7 bases, with 7 bases lying between them. CDR1 and CDR2 (germline): LNHNV, YYDKDF (reference sequence). Full variable domain (missing parts from reference TRBV15 and TRBJ2-1): DAMVIQNPRYQVTQFGKPVTLSCSQTLNHNVMYWYQQKSSQAPKLLFHYYDKDFNNEADTPDNFQSRRPNTSFCFLDIRSPGLGDTAMYLCATSRDLGNEQFFGPGTRLTVL.

This clone was observed a single time. The J gene is TRBJ1-1, the V gene TRBV7-9, with D possibly matching TRBD1 (6 bases). CDR1 is SEHNR and CDR2 is FQNEAQ in the germline V gene (reference sequence). This CDR3 spans 14 amino acids. The ends were cut back, 5 bases at V and 3 bases at J, with 13 bases in the middle. The CDR3 loop is CASSPQQGDTEAFF. CDR3 sequence (DNA): TGTGCCAGCAGCCCCCAACAGGGCGACACTGAAGCTTTCTTT.

This clone appeared once. V and J are TRBV4-2 and TRBJ2-3; the D call may be TRBD1 or TRBD2 (7 bases each). Trimming shortened V by 8 bases and J by 4 bases, and 22 bases separated the two germline ends. CDR1 LGHNA and CDR2 YNFKEQ come from the germline V gene. The CDR3 sequence is 16 residues long. The CDR3 loop reads CASGNPQGGGADTQYF. CDR3 bases: TGTGCCAGCGGGAATCCCCAGGGGGGGGGCGCAGATACGCAGTATTTT.

This clone is a singleton in its sample. The chain couples TRBV7-9 to TRBJ2-1; tentative D call: TRBD1 (6 bases). The CDR3 sequence is 15 residues long. V dropped 1 base and J dropped 4 bases, with 11 bases sitting between them. Germline CDR1 SEHNR, CDR2 FQNEAQ (reference sequence). The CDR3 is CASSLDRVSYNEQFF. CDR3 nucleotides: TGTGCCAGCAGCTTAGACAGGGTGTCATACAATGAGCAGTTCTTC. The whole variable domain, filled in from reference TRBV7-9 and TRBJ2-1, reads DTGVSQNPRHKITKRGQNVTFRCDPISEHNRLYWYRQTLGQGPEFLTYFQNEAQLEKSRLLSDRFSAERPKGSFSTLEIQRTEQGDSAMYLCASSLDRVSYNEQFFGPGTRLTVL.

The chain uses TRBV7-9 and TRBJ1-2; 10 nucleotides agree with TRBD1. CDR1 and CDR2 (germline): SEHNR, FQNEAQ (reference sequence). J gave up 0 bases and V 8 bases, and 6 bases lay outside the gene matches. The CDR3 is 15 amino acids. DNA for the CDR3: TGTGCCAGCGCGGACAGGGGGTTTTCTAACTATGGCTACACCTTC. Encoded protein: CASADRGFSNYGYTF.

The genes are TRBV2 and TRBJ1-4; D may be TRBD1 (5 bases). The CDR3 is 16 residues long. CDR1 is SNHLY, CDR2 FYNNEI, per germline. Trimming took 5 bases from V and 4 from J, leaving 17 bases between them. CDR3 nucleotide sequence: TGTGCCAGCAGTTATACTACTCGACAGATTAATGAAAAACTGTTTTTT. Translating gives CASSYTTRQINEKLFF.

The chain recombines TRBV18 with TRBJ1-6; D is unclear. The CDR3 has 15 residues. The V and J ends lost 4 bases and 8 bases respectively, with 15 bases between them. Germline assignment: CDR1 KGHSH and CDR2 LQKENI. The CDR3 protein is CASSQSAFWDSPLHF. In nucleotides, the CDR3 is TGTGCCAGCTCACAGTCGGCTTTCTGGGATTCACCCCTCCACTTT.

This clone was seen only once. As DNA, the CDR3 is TGTGCCAGCAGTTACGGAACGAGTCTTAATTCACCCCTCCACTTT. Its translation is CASSYGTSLNSPLHF. This chain uses TRBV6-2 or TRBV6-3 with TRBJ1-6; no firm D call. Germline-derived CDR1 and CDR2 are MNHEY and SVGEGT. With 2 bases removed from V and 6 bases from J, the gap between germline ends came to 11 bases. The length of the CDR3 is 15 residues.

The CDR3 region has the DNA TGTGCCAGCAGTTCCTTTCAGGGGCTCTACGAGCAGTACTTC. It encodes CASSSFQGLYEQYF. The V call is TRBV28, the J call TRBJ2-7; maybe TRBD1 (6 bases). CDR3 length equals 14 residues. Per germline, CDR1 MDHEN and CDR2 SYDVKM. Between the trimmed V and J ends, which lost 4 bases and 3 bases, there was a span of 13 bases. Drawing the rest from reference TRBV28 and TRBJ2-7, the complete variable domain is DVKVTQSSRYLVKRTGEKVFLECVQDMDHENMFWYRQDPGLGLRLIYFSYDVKMKEKGDIPEGYSVSREKKERFSLILESASTNQTSMYLCASSSFQGLYEQYFGPGTRLTVT.

This chain joins TRBV5-1 and TRBJ2-7; no clear D. The CDR3 consists of 12 residues. V lost 0 bases and J lost 4, with 5 bases in between. The germline gives CDR1 SGHRS, CDR2 YFSETQ. CDR3 in DNA: TGCGCCAGCAGCTTGGTTTCGTACGAGCAGTACTTC. This codes for CASSLVSYEQYF.

The rearrangement links TRBV5-5 to TRBJ1-3; 8 positions match TRBD1. The ends lost 3 bases at V and 2 bases at J; junction bases unmatched: 16. Germline V gene data show CDR1 as SGHKS and CDR2 as YYEKEE (reference sequence). The CDR3 length is 19 residues. CDR3 loop: CASSYDRGTPHHPGNTIYF. In DNA, the CDR3 is TGTGCCAGCAGCTATGACAGGGGTACCCCTCACCACCCTGGAAACACCATATATTTT.

This clone was counted only a few times. The chain couples TRBV24-1 to TRBJ1-2; D is possibly TRBD1 (6 bases). V was cut by 3 bases and J by 4 bases, with 14 bases left in between. There are 15 residues in the CDR3. Germline assignment: CDR1 KGHDR and CDR2 SFDVKD. The CDR3 DNA sequence: TGTGCCACCAGTGATGCGCCCCGAGGGGGCTATGGCTACACCTTC. It translates to CATSDAPRGGYGYTF.

The J gene is TRBJ2-5, the V gene TRBV7-2; weak D call: TRBD2 (5 bases). This CDR3 spans 14 amino acids. Germline CDR1 SGHTA, CDR2 FQGNSA. V was cut by 1 base and J by 4 bases, with 10 bases left in between. CDR3 in amino acids: CASSLGARGETQYF. DNA for the CDR3: TGTGCCAGCAGCTTAGGAGCCCGGGGAGAGACCCAGTACTTC. Full variable domain (rest looked up from reference TRBV7-2 and TRBJ2-5): GAGVSQSPSNKVTEKGKDVELRCDPISGHTALYWYRQSLGQGLEFLIYFQGNSAPDKSGLPSDRFSAERTGGSVSTLTIQRTQQEDSAVYLCASSLGARGETQYFGPGTRLLVL.